This TCR beta chain is from a study of control samples from healthy donors and cancer patients. Only a few counts were recorded for this clone. With 6 bases clipped from V and 8 bases from J, the junction kept 7 bases outside the gene matches. Germline CDR1 reads LNHDA; CDR2 reads SQIVND (reference sequence). There are 12 residues in the CDR3. Libraries were prepared by immunoSEQ multiplex PCR; TCRdb keeps only in-frame clonotypes and omits some of them. This sample has some 130,000 clones, with 92% found just once. Sequenced: blood. The genes are TRBV19 and TRBJ2-7, with 7 bases matching TRBD1. This receptor was taken from a woman aged 50 to 60 in good health. CDR3 in amino acids: CASSFETGKQYF. In DNA, the CDR3 is TGTGCCAGTAGCTTCGAGACAGGGAAGCAGTACTTC.